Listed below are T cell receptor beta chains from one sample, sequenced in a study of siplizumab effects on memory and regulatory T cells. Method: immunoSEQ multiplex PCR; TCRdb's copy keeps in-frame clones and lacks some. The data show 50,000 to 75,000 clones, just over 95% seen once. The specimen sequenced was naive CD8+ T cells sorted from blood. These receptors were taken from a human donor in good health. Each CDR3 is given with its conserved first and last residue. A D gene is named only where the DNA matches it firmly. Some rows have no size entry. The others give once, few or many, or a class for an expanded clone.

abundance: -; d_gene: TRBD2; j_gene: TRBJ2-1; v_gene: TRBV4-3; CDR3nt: TGCGCCAGCAGCCCTAGCGGGGGGGCTAATGAGCAGTTCTTC; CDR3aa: CASSPSGGANEQFF
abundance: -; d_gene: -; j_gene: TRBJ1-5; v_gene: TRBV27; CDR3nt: TGTGCCAGCAGTTTACAGGGGATGGGCAATCAGCCCCAGCATTTT; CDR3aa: CASSLQGMGNQPQHF
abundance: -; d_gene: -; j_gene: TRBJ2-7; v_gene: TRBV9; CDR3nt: TGTGCCAGCAGTCCGACAGGTAGGTACGAGCAGTACTTC; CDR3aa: CASSPTGRYEQYF
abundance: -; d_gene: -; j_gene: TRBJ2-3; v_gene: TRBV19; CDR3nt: TGTGCCAGTAGTATAAAGGGCTTGGGCACAGATACGCAGTATTTT; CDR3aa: CASSIKGLGTDTQYF
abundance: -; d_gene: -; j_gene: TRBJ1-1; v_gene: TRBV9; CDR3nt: TGTGCCAGCAACCCCTTGAACACTGAAGCTTTCTTT; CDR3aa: CASNPLNTEAFF
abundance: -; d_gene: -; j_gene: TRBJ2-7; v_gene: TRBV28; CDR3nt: TGTGCCAGCAGTTCCGGGCCCTACGAGCAGTACTTC; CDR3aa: CASSSGPYEQYF
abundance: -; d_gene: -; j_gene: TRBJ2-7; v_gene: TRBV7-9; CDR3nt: TGTGCCAGCAGCCTTGGTCCCGAGCAGTACTTC; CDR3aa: CASSLGPEQYF
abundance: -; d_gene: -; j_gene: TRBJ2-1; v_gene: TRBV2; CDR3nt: TGTGCCAGCAGTGTTGTGGGGGGGCTCTACAATGAGCAGTTCTTC; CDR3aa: CASSVVGGLYNEQFF
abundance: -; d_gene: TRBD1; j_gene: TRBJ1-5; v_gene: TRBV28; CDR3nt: TGTGCCAGCACCCCACAGGGGGTTAGTCAGCCCCAGCATTTT; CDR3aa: CASTPQGVSQPQHF
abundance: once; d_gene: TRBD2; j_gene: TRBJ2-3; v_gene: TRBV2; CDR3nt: TGTGCCAGCAGTGAAGATAGCGGGGAGGACACAGATACGCAGTATTTT; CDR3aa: CASSEDSGEDTDTQYF
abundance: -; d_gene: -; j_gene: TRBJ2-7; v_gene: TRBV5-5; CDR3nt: TGTGCCAGCAGCTTGCTTCTTGGATCCTACGAGCAGTACTTC; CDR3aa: CASSLLLGSYEQYF
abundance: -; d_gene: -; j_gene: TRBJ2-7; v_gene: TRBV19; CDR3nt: TGTGCCAGTAGTAACCGAGCGGGTCCTTACGAGCAGTACTTC; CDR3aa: CASSNRAGPYEQYF
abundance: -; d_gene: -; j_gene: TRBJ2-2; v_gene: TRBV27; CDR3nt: TGTGCCAGCAAGTTCGGGTTTAGCACCGGGGAGCTGTTTTTT; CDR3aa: CASKFGFSTGELFF
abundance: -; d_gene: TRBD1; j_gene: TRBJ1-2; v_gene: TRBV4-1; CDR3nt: TGCGCCAGCAGCCATGCCGGGACAGGGCACTATGGCTACACCTTC; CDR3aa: CASSHAGTGHYGYTF
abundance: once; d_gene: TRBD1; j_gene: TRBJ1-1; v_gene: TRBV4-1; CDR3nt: TGCGCCAGCAGCCTTCAACAGGGGTGGGGTGAAGCTTTCTTT; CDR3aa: CASSLQQGWGEAFF
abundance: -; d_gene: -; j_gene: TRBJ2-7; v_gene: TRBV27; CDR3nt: TGTGCCAGCAGTTTTAATGGGCGGCCCACCTACGAGCAGTACTTC; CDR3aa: CASSFNGRPTYEQYF
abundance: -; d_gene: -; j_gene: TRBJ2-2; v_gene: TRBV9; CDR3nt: TGTGCCAGCAACCCCACTACGGGGGCCCCCGGCGGGGAGCTGTTTTTT; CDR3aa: CASNPTTGAPGGELFF
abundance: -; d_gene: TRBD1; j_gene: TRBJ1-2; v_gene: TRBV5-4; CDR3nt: TGTGCCAGCAGCTTGGATCAGGGGGACTATGGCTACACCTTC; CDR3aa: CASSLDQGDYGYTF
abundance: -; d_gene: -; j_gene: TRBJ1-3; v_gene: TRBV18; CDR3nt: TGTGCCAGCTCATTCCCAAATGGAAACACCATATATTTT; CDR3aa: CASSFPNGNTIYF
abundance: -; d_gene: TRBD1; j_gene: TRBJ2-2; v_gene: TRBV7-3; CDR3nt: TGTGCCAGCATCGGACAGGGTGGCGGGGAGCTGTTTTTT; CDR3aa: CASIGQGGGELFF
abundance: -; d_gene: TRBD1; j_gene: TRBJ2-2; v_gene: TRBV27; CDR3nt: TGTGCCAGCAGGAGTCACCAGGGGGCCAACACCGGGGAGCTGTTTTTT; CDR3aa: CASRSHQGANTGELFF
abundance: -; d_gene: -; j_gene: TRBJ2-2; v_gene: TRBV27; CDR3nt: TGTGCCACCCAACAGGGAACAGCCGGGGGCCGGGAGCTGTTTTTT; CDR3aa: CATQQGTAGGRELFF
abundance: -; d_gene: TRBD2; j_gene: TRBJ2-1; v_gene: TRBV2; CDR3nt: TGTGCCAGCAGTGACCCTAGCGGGGGGGCGGATGAGCAGTTCTTC; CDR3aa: CASSDPSGGADEQFF
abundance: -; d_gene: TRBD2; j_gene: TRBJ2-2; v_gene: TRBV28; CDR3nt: TGTGCCAGCAGCCGACTAGCGGGGGGGAGCGGGGAGCTGTTTTTT; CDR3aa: CASSRLAGGSGELFF
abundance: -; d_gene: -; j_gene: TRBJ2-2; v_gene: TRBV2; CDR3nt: TGTGCCAGCACCAACACCGGGGAGCTGTTTTTT; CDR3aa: CASTNTGELFF
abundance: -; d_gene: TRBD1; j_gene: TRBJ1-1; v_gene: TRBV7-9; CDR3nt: TGTGCCAGCAGCCCTCCCCCCGGGACAGGGTGGAACACTGAAGCTTTCTTT; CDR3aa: CASSPPPGTGWNTEAFF
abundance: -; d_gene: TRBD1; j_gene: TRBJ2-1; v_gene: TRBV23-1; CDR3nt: TGCGCCAGCAGTCAACCGGGACAGTATGCCGGGCAGTTCTTC; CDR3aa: CASSQPGQYAGQFF
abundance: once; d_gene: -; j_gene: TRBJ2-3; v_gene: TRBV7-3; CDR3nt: TGTGCCAGCAGCTTAAGGATAGGCGTGACAGATACGCAGTATTTT; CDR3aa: CASSLRIGVTDTQYF
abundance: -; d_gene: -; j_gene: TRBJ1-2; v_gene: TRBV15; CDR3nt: TGTGCCACCAGCCCTTCCGGGCCTAACTATGGCTACACCTTC; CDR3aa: CATSPSGPNYGYTF
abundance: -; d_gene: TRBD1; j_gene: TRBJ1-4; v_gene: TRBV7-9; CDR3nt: TGTGCCAGCAGCTCCCCTCAGGGGGTTAATGAAAAACTGTTTTTT; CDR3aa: CASSSPQGVNEKLFF